The 7 T cell receptor beta chains given below trace back to one sample, sequenced in a study of T-cell reconstitution after alpha-beta-depleted transplantation in children. Using unique molecular identifiers, the investigators prepared the TCRbeta library. TCRdb reanalysed the PCR reads using MiXCR and keeps one entry per CDR3 protein. The sample holds over 300,000 distinct CDR3 sequences; 10% are singletons and the top ten take 2% to 3%. The specimen was PBMCs from the stem cell graft donor, collected from the stem cell graft. Every receptor here comes from a human donor who donated a stem cell graft to a child with acute lymphoblastic leukemia.

This chain's CDR3 is CSASTGGYEQYF. Here the CDR3 DNA reads TGCAGTGCTTCGACAGGGGGTTACGAGCAGTACTTC. The V and J genes are TRBV20-1 and TRBJ2-7, with 9 bases matching TRBD1. Per the germline V gene, CDR1 is DFQATT and CDR2 is SNEGSKA (reference sequence). Unmatched junction bases numbered 3, after V lost 5 bases and J lost 4 bases. The CDR3 is made up of 12 amino acids.

This clonotype was counted many times. V and J are TRBV7-9 and TRBJ1-1; D is perhaps TRBD1 (5 bases). Trimming took 3 bases from V and 3 from J, leaving 14 bases between them. The CDR3 loop spans 15 amino acids. The V gene's germline CDR1 is SEHNR and CDR2 FQNEAQ (reference sequence). This chain's CDR3 is CASSLPGLRDTEAFF. CDR3 coding DNA: TGTGCCAGCAGCTTGCCGGGGCTTAGGGACACTGAAGCTTTCTTT.

The V call is TRBV27, the J call TRBJ2-7; D is possibly TRBD2 (5 bases). Germline V gene lookup returns CDR1 MNHEY and CDR2 SMNVEV (reference sequence). Between the trimmed V and J ends, which lost 5 bases and 3 bases, there was a span of 17 bases. The CDR3 is made up of 15 amino acids. CDR3 region: CASSPRSPDFYEQYF. The CDR3 DNA reads as TGTGCCAGCAGTCCTAGATCACCGGACTTCTACGAGCAGTACTTC.

The chain carries TRBV20-1 and TRBJ2-7; TRBD2 is a possible D gene (5 bases). The germline V gene encodes CDR1 DFQATT and CDR2 SNEGSKA (reference sequence). The length of the CDR3 is 14 residues. V lost 5 bases, J lost 2 bases, and 16 bases lay in between. In DNA form, the CDR3 reads TGCAGTGCTTGCCCAGATGGGGAGACCTACGAGCAGTACTTC. Protein product: CSACPDGETYEQYF.

In this sample, this clonotype turned up a few times. The junction differs from germline at one of its ends, possibly a read error. The gene calls are TRBV5-1 and TRBJ2-1, with 10 nucleotides matching TRBD2. Germline lookup yields CDR1 SGHRS and CDR2 YFSETQ. The CDR3 sequence is 15 residues long. CDR3 nucleotide sequence: TGCGCCAGTAAGGCTAGCGGGAGTGTATACAGTGAGCAGTTCTTC. As protein: CASKASGSVYSEQFF.

This sequence joins TRBV7-9 and TRBJ2-3; no definite D call. The CDR3 length is 16 residues. Germline CDR1 is SEHNR and CDR2 is FQNEAQ (reference sequence). V dropped 5 bases and J dropped 4 bases, with 19 bases sitting between them. Here the CDR3 DNA reads TGTGCCAGCAGCCGAAGTCTGTCGGGCTACTCAGATACGCAGTATTTT. This translates into CASSRSLSGYSDTQYF. Complete variable domain (other parts from reference TRBV7-9 and TRBJ2-3): DTGVSQNPRHKITKRGQNVTFRCDPISEHNRLYWYRQTLGQGPEFLTYFQNEAQLEKSRLLSDRFSAERPKGSFSTLEIQRTEQGDSAMYLCASSRSLSGYSDTQYFGPGTRLTVL.

This clonotype was counted many times. Here the CDR3 reads CSARRTSGRINEQFF. The CDR3 DNA reads as TGCAGTGCTAGGAGGACTAGCGGGAGGATCAATGAGCAGTTCTTC. The genes are TRBV20-1 and TRBJ2-1, with 14 bases aligning to TRBD2. Trimming took 3 bases from V and 6 from J; bases not matched to a gene: 4. CDR1 and CDR2 from the germline V gene are DFQATT and SNEGSKA (reference sequence). The CDR3 spans 15 residues.